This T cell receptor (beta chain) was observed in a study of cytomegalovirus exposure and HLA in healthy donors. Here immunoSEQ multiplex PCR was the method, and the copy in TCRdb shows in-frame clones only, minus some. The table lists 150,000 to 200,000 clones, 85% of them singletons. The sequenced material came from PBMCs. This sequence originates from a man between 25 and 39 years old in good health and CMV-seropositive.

The CDR3 is CAFFGPVNREQYF. CDR3 coding DNA: TGTGCCTTTTTTGGTCCGGTCAACAGAGAGCAGTACTTC. The rearrangement joins TRBV30 to TRBJ2-7; D unresolved. The germline V gene encodes CDR1 GTSNPN and CDR2 SVGIG (reference sequence). The V gene lost 7 bases and the J gene lost 7 bases, with 20 bases spanning the gap. The CDR3 contains 13 residues.